This T cell receptor (beta chain) was sequenced during a study of CD8+ T cells in alopecia areata (dated by TCRdb to between 2018 and 2020). Background on the whole study: High-throughput TCRbeta sequencing was used to examine T cell clonal expansion in alopecia areata in both the C3H/HeJ mouse model and human patients. Human TCRbeta sequencing covered scalp tissue and sorted CD4+ and CD8+ peripheral blood T cells from patchy and totalis/universalis alopecia areata patients and healthy controls. Scalp clonality was compared across normal scalp (n=4), patchy alopecia areata scalp (n=8), and alopecia totalis/universalis scalp (n=8). RNA was obtained with the PAXgene miRNA kit for fixed scalp, the miRNeasy kit for PBMCs, and the RNeasy kit for mouse skin. immunoSEQ multiplex PCR using 35 Vbeta forward primers and 13 Jbeta reverse primers was used to amplify TCRbeta CDR3 regions. Results the study describes overall, beyond this receptor: TCR sequences shared between patients were less clear than in mice, possibly partly because of HLA diversity in the patient population. Compared with normal scalp, lesional scalp had higher clonality and more expanded CD8+ clones, particularly in alopecia totalis/universalis, a pattern that suggests antigenic drive. Unlike mouse skin, which is dominated by gammadelta T cells, normal human skin has resident alphabeta T cells that are also sequenced, and this complicates analysis of the scalp TCR repertoire.

Notes on this clone: Its target antigen remains unknown. No base quality information exists; no much larger clone differs at one position.

V trim: 7 bases; J trim: 7 bases; unmatched bases: 9. Including the terminal cysteine and phenylalanine, the CDR3 comprises 15 residues. Just the 45-base CDR3 DNA is kept, in frame starting at base 1. From the germline V gene, CDR1 is MNHEY and CDR2 is SVGAGI. Library preparation used the immunoSEQ multiplex PCR assay. RNA was extracted from all samples and reverse transcribed into cDNA as template for TCR sequencing. First-strand cDNA was synthesized with SuperScript III using a 2:1 mix of oligo-dT and random hexamers. A synthetic immune receptor repertoire was used to measure amplification bias, and any remaining bias was corrected computationally. The study's processing was this. Raw reads were preprocessed to remove errors, and CDR3 was defined according to IMGT conventions as the region from the conserved cysteine to phenylalanine. Clonality was computed by normalizing Shannon entropy by log2 of the number of productive unique TCRs and subtracting the result from 1. Scalp TCRbeta sequences were cross-referenced with sorted blood CD4 and CD8 repertoires so that the CD4 or CD8 identity of scalp clones could be inferred. The clones in this table, taken by TCRdb from immuneACCESS, are in-frame only. Not every clone is retained; where verified, under half of the shortfall comes from an unresolved V gene, and the cause of the rest is unknown. V and J calls plus clone size are reproduced from that table; the DNA served to infer D and trimming. Recorded for this sample are around 190,000 clones; just over 55% of them occurred a single time. Around 5.1% of the sample comes from the top ten.

After PBMCs were isolated by density centrifugation and stained for CD3, CD4 and CD8, a FACSAria was used to sort CD4+ and CD8+ T cells. Scalp biopsies and blood samples were obtained from unaffected controls. In this chain, TRBV6-5 is recombined with TRBJ2-1, with 11 central nucleotides matching TRBD2. The source of this sequence is a human donor in good health. The sample taken for sequencing was CD8+ T cells sorted from blood. CDR3 loop: CASTHGLAGGNEQFF. The nucleotides are TGTGCCAGCACCCACGGGCTAGCGGGGGGAAATGAGCAGTTCTTC.